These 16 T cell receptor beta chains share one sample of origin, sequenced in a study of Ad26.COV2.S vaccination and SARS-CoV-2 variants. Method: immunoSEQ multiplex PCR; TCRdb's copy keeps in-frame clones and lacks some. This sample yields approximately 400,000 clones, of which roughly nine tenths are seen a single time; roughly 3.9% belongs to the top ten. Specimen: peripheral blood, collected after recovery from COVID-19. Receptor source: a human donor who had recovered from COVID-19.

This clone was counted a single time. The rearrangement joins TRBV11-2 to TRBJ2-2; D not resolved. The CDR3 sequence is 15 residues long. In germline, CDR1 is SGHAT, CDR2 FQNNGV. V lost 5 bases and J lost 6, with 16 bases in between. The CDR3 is CASSPRVVGAGELFF. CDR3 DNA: TGTGCCAGCAGCCCTCGAGTCGTGGGCGCCGGGGAGCTGTTTTTT.

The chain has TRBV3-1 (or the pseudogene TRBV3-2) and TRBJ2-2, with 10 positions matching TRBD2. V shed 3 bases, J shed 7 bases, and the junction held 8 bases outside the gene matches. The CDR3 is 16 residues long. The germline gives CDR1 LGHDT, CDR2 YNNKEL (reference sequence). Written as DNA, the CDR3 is TGTGCCAGCAGCCAGAACCCGGGACTAGCGAGCGGGGAGCTGTTTTTT. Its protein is CASSQNPGLASGELFF.

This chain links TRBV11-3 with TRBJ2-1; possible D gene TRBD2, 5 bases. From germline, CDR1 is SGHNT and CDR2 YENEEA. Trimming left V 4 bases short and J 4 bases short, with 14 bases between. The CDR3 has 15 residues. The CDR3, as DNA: TGTGCCAGCAGCTCTAGAAGTCCGGGGTACAATGAGCAGTTCTTC. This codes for CASSSRSPGYNEQFF.

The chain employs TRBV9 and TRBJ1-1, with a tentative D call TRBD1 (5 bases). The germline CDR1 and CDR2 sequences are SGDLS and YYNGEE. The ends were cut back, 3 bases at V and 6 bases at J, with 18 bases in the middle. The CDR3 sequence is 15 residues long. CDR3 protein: CASSAYRTPHPEAFF. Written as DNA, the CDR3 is TGTGCCAGCAGCGCCTACAGGACCCCCCACCCTGAAGCTTTCTTT.

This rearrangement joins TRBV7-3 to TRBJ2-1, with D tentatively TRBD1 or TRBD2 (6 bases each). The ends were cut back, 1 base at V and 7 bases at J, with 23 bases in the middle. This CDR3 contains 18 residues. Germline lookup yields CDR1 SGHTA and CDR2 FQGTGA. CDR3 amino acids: CASSLSDGGRGRGNEQFF. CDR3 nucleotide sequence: TGTGCCAGCAGCTTAAGTGACGGGGGCAGGGGACGAGGGAATGAGCAGTTCTTC.

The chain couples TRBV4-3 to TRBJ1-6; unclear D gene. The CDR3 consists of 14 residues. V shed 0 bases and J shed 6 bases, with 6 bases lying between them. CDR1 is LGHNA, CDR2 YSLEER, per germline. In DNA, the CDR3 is TGCGCCAGCAGCCAAGAAGGGATTAATTCACCCCTCCACTTT. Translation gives CASSQEGINSPLHF.

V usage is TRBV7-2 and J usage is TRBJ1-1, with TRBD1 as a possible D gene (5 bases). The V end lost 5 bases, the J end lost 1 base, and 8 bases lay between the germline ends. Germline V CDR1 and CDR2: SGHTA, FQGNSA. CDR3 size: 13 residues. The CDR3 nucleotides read TGTGCCAGCAGCGTCACAGGGAACACTGAAGCTTTCTTT. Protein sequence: CASSVTGNTEAFF.

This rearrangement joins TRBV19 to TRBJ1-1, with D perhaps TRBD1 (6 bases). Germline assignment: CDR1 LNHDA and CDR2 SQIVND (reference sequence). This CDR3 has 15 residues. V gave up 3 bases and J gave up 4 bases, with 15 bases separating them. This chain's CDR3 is CASSIFPQGSTEAFF. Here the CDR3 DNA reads TGTGCCAGTAGTATTTTCCCCCAGGGGAGCACTGAAGCTTTCTTT.

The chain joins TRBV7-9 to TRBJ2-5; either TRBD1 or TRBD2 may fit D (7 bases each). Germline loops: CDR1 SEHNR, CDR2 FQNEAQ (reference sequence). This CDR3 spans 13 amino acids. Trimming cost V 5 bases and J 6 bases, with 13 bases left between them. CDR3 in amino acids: CASSEGGGKTQYF. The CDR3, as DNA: TGTGCCAGCAGCGAGGGAGGGGGCAAGACCCAGTACTTC.

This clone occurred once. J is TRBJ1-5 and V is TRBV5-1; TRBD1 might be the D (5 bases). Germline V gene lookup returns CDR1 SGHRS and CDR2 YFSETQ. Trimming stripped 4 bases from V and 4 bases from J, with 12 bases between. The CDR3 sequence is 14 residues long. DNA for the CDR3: TGCGCCAGCAGCCCAGGGTCCGCAAATCAGCCCCAGCATTTT. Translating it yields CASSPGSANQPQHF.

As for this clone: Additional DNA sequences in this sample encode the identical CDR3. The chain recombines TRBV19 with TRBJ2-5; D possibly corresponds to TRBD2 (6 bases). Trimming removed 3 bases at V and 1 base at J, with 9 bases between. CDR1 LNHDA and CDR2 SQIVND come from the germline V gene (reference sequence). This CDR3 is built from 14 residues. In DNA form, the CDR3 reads TGTGCCAGTAGTATTGGAGGGGCCCAAGAGACCCAGTACTTC. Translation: CASSIGGAQETQYF.

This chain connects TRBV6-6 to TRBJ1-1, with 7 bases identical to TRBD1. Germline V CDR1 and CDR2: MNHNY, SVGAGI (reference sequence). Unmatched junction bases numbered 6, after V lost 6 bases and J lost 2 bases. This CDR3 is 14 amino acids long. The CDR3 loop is CASRRGQLNTEAFF. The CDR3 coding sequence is TGTGCCAGCAGAAGGGGACAGCTCAACACTGAAGCTTTCTTT.

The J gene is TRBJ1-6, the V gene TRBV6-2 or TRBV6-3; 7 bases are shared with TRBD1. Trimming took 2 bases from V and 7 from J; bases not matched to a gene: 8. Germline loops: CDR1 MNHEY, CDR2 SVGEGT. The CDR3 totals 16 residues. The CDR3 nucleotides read TGTGCCAGCAGTTACGCCTCGGGACAGACGAATTCACCCCTCCACTTT. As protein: CASSYASGQTNSPLHF.

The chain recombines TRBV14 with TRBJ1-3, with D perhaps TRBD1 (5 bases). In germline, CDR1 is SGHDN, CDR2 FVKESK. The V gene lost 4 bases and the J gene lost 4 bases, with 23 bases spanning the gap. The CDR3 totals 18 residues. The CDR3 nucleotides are TGTGCCAGCAGCCCTCACCCGGGCAGGGAGCGAGCCGGAAACACCATATATTTT. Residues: CASSPHPGRERAGNTIYF.

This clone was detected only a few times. The CDR3 DNA is TGTGCCAGCAGCTTAGTAAGGTTAGACACCCATAGCAATCAGCCCCAGCATTTT. Protein product: CASSLVRLDTHSNQPQHF. This rearrangement joins TRBV7-9 to TRBJ1-5, with D unresolved. Germline CDR1 reads SEHNR; CDR2 reads FQNEAQ (reference sequence). V lost 1 base, J lost 0 bases, and 16 bases lay in between. The CDR3 is 18 residues long.

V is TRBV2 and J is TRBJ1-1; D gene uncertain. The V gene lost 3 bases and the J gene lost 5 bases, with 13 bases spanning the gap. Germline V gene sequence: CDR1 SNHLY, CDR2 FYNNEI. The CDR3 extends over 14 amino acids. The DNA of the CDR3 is TGTGCCAGCAGTGATCCAGGATTAAGAACTGAAGCTTTCTTT. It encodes CASSDPGLRTEAFF.